This entry concerns a single T cell receptor (beta chain). The sample is drawn from a study of control samples from healthy donors and cancer patients. TCRdb's copy holds only in-frame clones and misses some; the assay was immunoSEQ multiplex PCR. This table has about 130,000 clones, around 94% appearing once. The sample comprised PBMCs. The clonotype was recovered from a man aged 60-69 years with colorectal cancer.

The CDR3 nucleotides are TGTGCCAGCACCCTGCGGGGGGCCGCAGAGGCGCAGTATTTT. Protein sequence: CASTLRGAAEAQYF. This sequence joins TRBV6-4 and TRBJ2-3, with 8 positions matching TRBD2. The CDR3 totals 14 residues. Trimming cost V 7 bases and J 10 bases; bases outside gene matches: 13. Germline CDR1 MRHNA, CDR2 SNTAGT.